There are many counts of the clone carrying this T cell receptor beta chain. Germline V gene lookup returns CDR1 SGHDT and CDR2 YYEEEE. The CDR3 is 14 amino acids. Trimming shortened V by 0 bases and J by 3 bases, and 10 bases separated the two germline ends. The data belong to a study of blood T cells in healthy people across ages. Then a second PCR, running roughly 6 to 12 cycles, was carried out with a sample-barcoded 5' primer and a J-beta primer mix. TCRdb redid the calling of the 5' RACE reads with MiXCR, one entry per CDR3 protein. There are hundreds of thousands of distinct CDR3 sequences in the sample; around 45% occur only once, and under 35% lies in the top ten.

The sequenced material came from blood. This sequence was found in a woman aged 60-75 years in good health. The chain uses TRBV5-6 and TRBJ2-7; D is possibly TRBD1 (7 bases). The CDR3 bases are TGTGCCAGCAGCTTGGACAGGGGAGGCTACGAGCAGTACTTC. It codes for CASSLDRGGYEQYF. The complete variable domain, with remaining parts taken from reference TRBV5-6 and TRBJ2-7, reads DAGVTQSPTHLIKTRGQQVTLRCSPKSGHDTVSWYQQALGQGPQFIFQYYEEEERQRGNFPDRFSGHQFPNYSSELNVNALLLGDSALYLCASSLDRGGYEQYFGPGTRLTVT.